This T cell receptor beta chain was identified in a study of cytomegalovirus exposure and HLA in healthy donors (dated by TCRdb to the late 2010s). Broadly, across the study: According to a later analysis, the approximately 120 validation repertoires were produced on the same platform as the roughly 600 repertoires of the first cohort. The study aimed to test whether cataloging public T cell receptors could reveal signatures of past pathogen exposure. Along with the approximately 700-subject first cohort, a separate validation cohort of over a hundred different subjects was used. High-throughput TCR immunosequencing, statistical association of individual TCRs with disease status, and machine learning were combined to predict cytomegalovirus infection status.

Separate from the roughly 650-subject first cohort, the validation cohort of 95 to 150 subjects was the group to which the donors belonged. Of note for this clone: Its antigen remains undetermined. Base quality data are lacking; no much larger clone is found one base away.

Reading the germline V gene gives CDR1 SGHVS and CDR2 FNYEAQ. The V and J ends are trimmed by 2 bases and 5 bases, leaving 22 bases between them. Spanning cysteine to phenylalanine, the CDR3 consists of 18 amino acids. The DNA shown is the 54-base CDR3, in frame from base 1. Library preparation used the immunoSEQ multiplex PCR assay. On the authors' methods: A statistical classification framework was developed to diagnose cytomegalovirus status using the catalog of TCR beta chain sequences. In its TCRdb copy, this immuneACCESS table keeps in-frame sequences only and misses some clones. Where compared with another copy, unresolved V genes explain less than half of these, and the others have no known cause. That table supplies the V and J calls and clone size; D and trimming were determined from the DNA. The sample table records tens of thousands of clones; 88% of these occur just once. Under 7.5% of the sample is in the top ten clones.

General study outcomes and caveats: Cytomegalovirus status was reported to be diagnosed by the classifier with high specificity and sensitivity in both the original and validation cohorts. A later analysis had no HLA typing for the validation cohort, so co-occurrence there was scored across all 110 or so repertoires. In vitro tests confirmed that three of the cytomegalovirus-associated TCR beta chains recognize cytomegalovirus antigens. Most TCR sequences were observed very rarely across donors, whereas some public TCRs were present in many individuals. The authors suggested that the approach could potentially be generalized to other disease states and immunological phenotypes. Of the cluster scores, 85% to 95% were above 0 in a later analysis, which found that TCRs clustered in the first cohort also tended to co-occur in the 110 or so validation repertoires. A total of about 150 TCR beta chains were listed by the study as associated with cytomegalovirus.

The sequence links TRBV7-6 to TRBJ1-5, and perhaps TRBD1 as D gene, on 6 matching bases. This TCR was sampled from a woman in her twenties or thirties in good health and CMV-seronegative. Sequenced: PBMCs. The DNA sequence reads TGTGCCAGCAGCTTAACGGTAGATGACAGGTGTGGGGATCAGCCCCAGCATTTT. The encoded protein is CASSLTVDDRCGDQPQHF.